This T cell receptor (beta chain) was sequenced in a study of T cell repertoires in cytomegalovirus infection. Study in general: From public TCR beta signatures came an indication of both CMV infection and matching HLA type.

Trimming pared 6 bases from V and 0 bases from J, leaving 23 bases between. In germline, CDR1 is SNHLY, CDR2 FYNNEI. The CDR3 covers 18 residues. Study-wide results and caveats: The ex vivo response was dominated by HLA-C-restricted CMV-specific TCR beta clonotypes.

Via MiXCR, TCRdb re-called the reads, giving one row per CDR3 protein. The data hold around 120,000 distinct CDR3 sequences, with roughly 40% observed a single time. On this clonotype itself: Its cognate antigen is unknown.

The material sequenced was CD8+ T cells from cultured PBMCs, taken from culture after CMV antigen stimulation. The rearrangement links TRBV2 to TRBJ2-5; weak D call: TRBD1 (5 bases). This receptor was obtained from a human donor in good health (CMV status not recorded). Some clones in this sample may be carry-over from other donors' samples. DNA of the CDR3: TGTGCCAGCAGGGTCCCCCTAAATGCAGGGCACCACCAAGAGACCCAGTACTTC. Translation: CASRVPLNAGHHQETQYF.